Presented here are 20 T cell receptor beta chains from one specimen sequenced in a study of cytomegalovirus exposure and HLA in healthy donors. Use of 60 Vbeta and 13 Jbeta primers characterized the PCR. Measured with immunoSEQ multiplex PCR; TCRdb has only the in-frame clones, and not every one. Among around 67,000 clones, around three quarters were seen once, and the ten largest hold roughly 8%. Sequenced sample: PBMCs. These receptors were obtained from a man aged 18 to 29 in good health and CMV-seropositive.

The chain uses TRBV7-7 and TRBJ2-1; maybe TRBD2 (6 bases). Per the germline V gene, CDR1 is SSHAT and CDR2 is FNYEAQ (reference sequence). The V gene lost 2 bases and the J gene lost 10 bases, with 6 bases spanning the gap. The CDR3 extends over 11 amino acids. In nucleotides, the CDR3 is TGTGCCAGCAGCTTACTAGCGGAGCAGTTCTTC. It yields the protein CASSLLAEQFF.

This clone was counted a few times. This chain joins TRBV4-2 and TRBJ2-7; 7 bases align to TRBD1. The germline CDR1 and CDR2 sequences are LGHNA and YNFKEQ. The CDR3 runs 18 residues. The trim removed 8 bases at V and 0 bases at J, leaving 19 bases unmatched. The CDR3 spells CASSRKVSLGQSSYEQYF. CDR3 nucleotides: TGTGCCAGCTCCCGAAAGGTCAGTTTGGGACAGTCCTCCTACGAGCAGTACTTC.

The gene calls are TRBV6-1 and TRBJ2-1; 11 nucleotides align to TRBD2. Per germline, CDR1 MNHNS and CDR2 SASEGT. This CDR3 region has 14 residues. V lost 6 bases to trimming and J lost 5 bases; unmatched junction nucleotides: 3. The CDR3 DNA sequence: TGTGCCAGCAGCGGGACTAGCGGCCACAATGAGCAGTTCTTC. Its protein is CASSGTSGHNEQFF.

V and J are TRBV6-5 and TRBJ1-2; 7 nucleotides match TRBD1. CDR1 is MNHEY and CDR2 is SVGAGI in the germline V gene. The CDR3 length is 13 residues. V gave up 5 bases and J gave up 8 bases; unmatched junction bases: 8. The CDR3 reads CASSRRDREGYTF. The CDR3 region has the DNA TGTGCCAGCAGTCGCCGGGACAGAGAAGGCTACACCTTC.

This chain joins TRBV13 and TRBJ2-7; 7 positions match TRBD1. This CDR3 contains 14 residues. The germline CDR1 and CDR2 sequences are PRHDT and FYEKMQ (reference sequence). With V trimmed by 2 bases and J by 2 bases, 3 bases remained unmatched. The CDR3 loop reads CASSLRTGAYEQYF. CDR3 DNA: TGTGCCAGCAGCTTACGCACAGGGGCCTACGAGCAGTACTTC.

This clone was seen just once. This chain joins TRBV6-5 and TRBJ2-4; D perhaps matches TRBD1 (5 bases). Per the germline V gene, CDR1 is MNHEY and CDR2 is SVGAGI. V lost 6 bases, J lost 2 bases, and 8 bases lay in between. There are 13 residues in the CDR3. This chain's CDR3 is CASSDSTKNIQYF. The DNA of the CDR3 is TGTGCCAGCAGCGACAGTACCAAAAACATTCAGTACTTC.

V usage is TRBV19 and J usage is TRBJ2-6, with D possibly being TRBD2 (5 bases). CDR1 and CDR2 from the germline V gene are LNHDA and SQIVND (reference sequence). The V end was cut by 7 bases, the J end by 3 bases, with 10 bases between. The CDR3 covers 14 residues. CDR3 sequence reads: CASTPSGGANVLTF. DNA for the CDR3: TGTGCCAGTACCCCGAGCGGTGGGGCCAACGTCCTGACTTTC.

This clone was picked up one time. The rearrangement uses TRBV28 and TRBJ1-3; TRBD1 agrees at 7 bases. CDR3 size: 16 residues. V dropped 5 bases and J dropped 0; count of bases not matched to a gene: 7. Germline V lookup: CDR1 MDHEN, CDR2 SYDVKM. CDR3 amino acids: CASSPDRVPSGNTIYF. CDR3 bases: TGTGCCAGCAGTCCCGACAGGGTGCCCTCTGGAAACACCATATATTTT.

The V call is TRBV4-1, the J call TRBJ2-2; 9 bases match TRBD1. Germline V gene lookup returns CDR1 MGHRA and CDR2 YSYEKL. This CDR3 contains 16 residues. V was pared by 1 base and J by 4 bases, with 4 bases of the junction left unmatched. CDR3 DNA: TGCGCCAGCAGCCAAGTCGGGACAGGGTCCACCGGGGAGCTGTTTTTT. Its translation: CASSQVGTGSTGELFF.

CDR3 sequence: CAWTGGVGAQYF. For the CDR3, the DNA is TGTGCCTGGACTGGGGGCGTAGGGGCCCAGTACTTC. This chain connects TRBV30 to TRBJ2-5, with a weak D call TRBD1 (6 bases). The V gene lost 4 bases and the J gene lost 9 bases, with 15 bases spanning the gap. The germline CDR1 and CDR2 sequences are GTSNPN and SVGIG (reference sequence). The CDR3 consists of 12 residues.

The chain employs TRBV9 and TRBJ2-1, with 10 nucleotides matching TRBD2. CDR1 is SGDLS, CDR2 YYNGEE, per germline. This CDR3 spans 16 amino acids. The ends lost 4 bases at V and 7 bases at J; junction bases unmatched: 11. DNA for the CDR3: TGTGCCAGCAGCACAACAGCGGGAGGGCCGTGGAATGAGCAGTTCTTC. Translating gives CASSTTAGGPWNEQFF.

The chain is built from TRBV6-1 and TRBJ1-4, with unresolved D. The CDR3 extends over 14 amino acids. V lost 6 bases, J lost 0 bases, and 8 bases lay in between. Germline-derived CDR1 and CDR2 are MNHNS and SASEGT. This CDR3 is CASRRGATNEKLFF. CDR3 coding DNA: TGTGCCAGCAGGAGAGGAGCAACTAATGAAAAACTGTTTTTT.

This chain uses TRBV6-1 with TRBJ2-1; 7 nucleotides line up with TRBD2. The CDR3 consists of 15 residues. Losses at the gene ends were 10 bases for V and 6 bases for J; bases not matched to a gene: 15. Germline assignment: CDR1 MNHNS and CDR2 SASEGT. The CDR3 nucleotides are TGTGCCACCCTTAGGGGCGGGAGTGCCCGCAATGAGCAGTTCTTC. It codes for CATLRGGSARNEQFF.

The genes are TRBV6-5 and TRBJ2-7; 11 positions match TRBD1. The V gene end was trimmed by 10 bases and the J gene end by 4 bases; junction bases not matched to a gene: 6. This CDR3 spans 13 amino acids. Germline V gene sequence: CDR1 MNHEY, CDR2 SVGAGI. CDR3: CATGQGALYEQYF. The CDR3 bases are TGTGCCACCGGACAGGGGGCTTTGTACGAGCAGTACTTC.

This clone was recorded a few times. The gene calls are TRBV18 and TRBJ2-7; a weak D match, TRBD1 (6 bases). Germline-derived CDR1 and CDR2 are KGHSH and LQKENI. The CDR3 consists of 15 residues. V dropped 3 bases and J dropped 2 bases, with 14 bases sitting between them. As DNA, the CDR3 is TGTGCCAGCTCACCGAAACAGGGAACCCCCTACGAGCAGTACTTC. Its translation is CASSPKQGTPYEQYF.

This chain links TRBV4-1 with TRBJ1-2; perhaps TRBD1 as D (5 bases). The germline V gene has CDR1 MGHRA and CDR2 YSYEKL. The V gene lost 0 bases and the J gene lost 3 bases, with 11 bases spanning the gap. The CDR3 is 15 amino acids. The CDR3 DNA reads as TGCGCCAGCAGCCAAGACACAGGAAAGTACTATGGCTACACCTTC. It yields the protein CASSQDTGKYYGYTF.

The chain employs TRBV30 and TRBJ2-1; 8 bases fit TRBD2. The V segment lost 4 bases and the J segment 5 bases; nucleotides outside the gene matches: 7. The CDR3 loop spans 14 amino acids. Germline CDR1 GTSNPN, CDR2 SVGIG (reference sequence). The chain's CDR3 is CAWISGSGHNEQFF. In nucleotides, the CDR3 is TGTGCCTGGATAAGCGGGAGCGGCCACAATGAGCAGTTCTTC.

The rearrangement joins TRBV29-1 to TRBJ2-7; D perhaps matches TRBD1 (6 bases). The CDR3 consists of 13 residues. The germline CDR1 and CDR2 sequences are SQVTM and ANQGSEA. Trimming took off 4 bases at V and 4 bases at J, with 14 bases between the two ends. CDR3 in amino acids: CSVGIPGQYEQYF. In DNA form, the CDR3 reads TGCAGCGTTGGTATTCCGGGACAATACGAGCAGTACTTC.

The chain employs TRBV6-4 and TRBJ1-2; D remains unclear. Germline V CDR1 and CDR2: MRHNA, SNTAGT. This CDR3 is 13 amino acids long. V shed 0 bases and J shed 2 bases, with 4 bases lying between them. The CDR3 sequence is CASSDSANYGYTF. The CDR3 coding sequence is TGTGCCAGCAGTGACTCGGCCAACTATGGCTACACCTTC.

This rearrangement joins TRBV6-1 to TRBJ2-2, with a weak D call TRBD1 (6 bases). Germline-derived CDR1 and CDR2 are MNHNS and SASEGT. The CDR3 is made up of 13 amino acids. Trimming stripped 10 bases from V and 7 bases from J, with 16 bases between. The CDR3 coding sequence is TGTGCCACCCGGGACAACCTGGGCGGGGAGCTGTTTTTT. Translation gives CATRDNLGGELFF.